This TCR beta chain is drawn from a study of blood T cell repertoires in COVID-19. Overall study context: COVID-19 samples from acute and convalescent phases originated in the United States, Italy and Spain. PBMCs, B-cell-depleted T cells, or T cells were the source of the cDNA or gDNA that made up the material.

CDR1 is MNHEY, CDR2 SVGEGT, per germline. The trim removed 2 bases at V and 9 bases at J, leaving 9 bases unmatched. This CDR3 has 16 amino acids. Seattle enrolled patients during active infection and tracked them longitudinally. Clones were sequenced by immunoSEQ multiplex PCR, and TCRdb holds only the in-frame ones, with some missing. Here the sample spans 330,000 or so clones, approximately 88% being singletons. The sequence came from a man aged 30 to 39 with COVID-19, enrolled during active disease. The rearrangement uses TRBV6-2 or TRBV6-3 and TRBJ2-1, with TRBD2 identical over 11 bases. The sequenced sample was peripheral blood. This CDR3 reads CASSYRGTSGFREQFF. DNA of the CDR3: TGTGCCAGCAGTTACCGGGGGACTAGCGGATTCCGTGAGCAGTTCTTC.